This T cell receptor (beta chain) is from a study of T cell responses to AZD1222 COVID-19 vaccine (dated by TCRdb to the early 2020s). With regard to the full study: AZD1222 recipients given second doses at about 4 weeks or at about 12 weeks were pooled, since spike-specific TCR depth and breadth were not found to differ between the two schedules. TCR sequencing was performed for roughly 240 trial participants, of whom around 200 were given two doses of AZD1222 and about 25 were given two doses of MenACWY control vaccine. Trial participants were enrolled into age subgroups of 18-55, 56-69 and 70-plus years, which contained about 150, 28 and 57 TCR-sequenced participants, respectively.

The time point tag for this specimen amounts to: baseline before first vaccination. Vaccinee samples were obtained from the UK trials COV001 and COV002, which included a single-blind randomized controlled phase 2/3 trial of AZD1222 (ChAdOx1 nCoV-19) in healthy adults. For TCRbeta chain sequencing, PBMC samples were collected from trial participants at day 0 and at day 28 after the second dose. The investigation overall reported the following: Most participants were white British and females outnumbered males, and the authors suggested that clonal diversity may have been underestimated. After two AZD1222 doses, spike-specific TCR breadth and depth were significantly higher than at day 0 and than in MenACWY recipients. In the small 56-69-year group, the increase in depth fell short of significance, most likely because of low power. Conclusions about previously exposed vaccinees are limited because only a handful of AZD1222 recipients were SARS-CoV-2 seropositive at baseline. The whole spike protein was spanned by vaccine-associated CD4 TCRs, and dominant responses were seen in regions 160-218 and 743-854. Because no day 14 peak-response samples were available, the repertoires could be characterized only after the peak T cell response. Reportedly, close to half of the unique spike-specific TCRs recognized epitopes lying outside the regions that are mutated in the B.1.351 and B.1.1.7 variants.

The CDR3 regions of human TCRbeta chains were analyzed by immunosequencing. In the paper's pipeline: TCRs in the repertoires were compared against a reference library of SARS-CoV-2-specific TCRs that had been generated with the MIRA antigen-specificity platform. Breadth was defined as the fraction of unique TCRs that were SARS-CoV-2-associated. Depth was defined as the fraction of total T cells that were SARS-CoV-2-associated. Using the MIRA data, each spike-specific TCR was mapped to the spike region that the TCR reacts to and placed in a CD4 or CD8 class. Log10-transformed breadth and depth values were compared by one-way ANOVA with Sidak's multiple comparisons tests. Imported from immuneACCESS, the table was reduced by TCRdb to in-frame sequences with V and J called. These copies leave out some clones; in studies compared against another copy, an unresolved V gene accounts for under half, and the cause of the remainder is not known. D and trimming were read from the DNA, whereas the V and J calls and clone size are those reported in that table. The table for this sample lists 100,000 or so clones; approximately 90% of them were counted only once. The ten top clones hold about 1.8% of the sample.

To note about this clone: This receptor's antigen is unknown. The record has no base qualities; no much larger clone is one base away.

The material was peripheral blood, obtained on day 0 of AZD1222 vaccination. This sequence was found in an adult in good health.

This receptor has the CDR3 CASRTSGTSAYEQYF. The sequenced DNA is TGTGCCAGCAGGACCTCCGGGACTAGTGCCTACGAGCAGTACTTC. The V and J segments used are TRBV6-5 and TRBJ2-7; 8 central nucleotides agree with TRBD2. CDR1 and CDR2, looked up from the germline V gene, are MNHEY and SVGAGI. Trimming leaves V shorter by 6 bases and J shorter by 2 bases, with the junction holding 9 bases beyond the gene matches. There are 15 amino acids in the CDR3, from cysteine to phenylalanine inclusive. Only the CDR3 portion is preserved as DNA: 45 bases, with reading frame beginning at the first base.